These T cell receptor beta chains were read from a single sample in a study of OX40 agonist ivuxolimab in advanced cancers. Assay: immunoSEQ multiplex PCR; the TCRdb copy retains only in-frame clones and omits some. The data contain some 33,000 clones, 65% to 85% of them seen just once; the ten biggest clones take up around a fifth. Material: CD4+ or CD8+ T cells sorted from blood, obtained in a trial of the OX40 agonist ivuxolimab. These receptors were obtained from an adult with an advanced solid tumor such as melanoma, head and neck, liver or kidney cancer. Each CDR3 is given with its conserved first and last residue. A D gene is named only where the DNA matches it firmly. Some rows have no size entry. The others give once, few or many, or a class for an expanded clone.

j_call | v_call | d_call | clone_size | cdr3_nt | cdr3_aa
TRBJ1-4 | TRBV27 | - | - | TGTGCCAGCAGTTTCGGCGGGGGCAACGAAAAACTGTTTTTT | CASSFGGGNEKLFF
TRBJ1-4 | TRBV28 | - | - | TGTGCCAGCAGTTTACCCGGACCGCTAAGCTTTGCAACTAATGAAAAACTGTTTTTT | CASSLPGPLSFATNEKLFF
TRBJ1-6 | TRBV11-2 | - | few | TGTGCCAGCAGCTCGTGGGGGGACTCACCCCTCCACTTT | CASSSWGDSPLHF
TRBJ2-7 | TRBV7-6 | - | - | TGTGCCAGCAGCCCGGGTCCCTACGAGCAGTACTTC | CASSPGPYEQYF
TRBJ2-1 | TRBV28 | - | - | TGTGCCAGCAGCCATTACAATGAGCAGTTCTTC | CASSHYNEQFF
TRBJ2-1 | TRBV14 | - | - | TGTGCCAGCAGCCAAGGGGTCGCGCCCCCTTGGAATGAGCAGTTCTTC | CASSQGVAPPWNEQFF
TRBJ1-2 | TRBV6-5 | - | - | TGTGCCAGCAGTTACTCGAGGGGGAGCTATGGCTACACCTTC | CASSYSRGSYGYTF
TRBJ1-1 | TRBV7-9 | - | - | TGCGCCAGCAGCCAAGGTCTTCACAGCAACACTGAAGCTTTCTTT | CASSQGLHSNTEAFF
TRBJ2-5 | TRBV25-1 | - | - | TGTGCCAGCAGTGAGTGGTCGGTAGTAGAGACCCAGTACTTC | CASSEWSVVETQYF
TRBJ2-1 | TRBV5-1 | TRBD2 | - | TGCGCCAGCAGCTCGGAGGGGGGACTAGCTCTCCTATTTTCCTACAATGAGCAGTTCTTC | CASSSEGGLALLFSYNEQFF
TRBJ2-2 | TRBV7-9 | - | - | TGTGCCAGCAGCTTAGCTACAGGGAACACCGGGGAGCTGTTTTTT | CASSLATGNTGELFF
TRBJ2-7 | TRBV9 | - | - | TGTGCCAGCAGCGTAGAGGACTTTACCTACGAGCAGTACTTC | CASSVEDFTYEQYF
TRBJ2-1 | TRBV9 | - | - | TGTGCCAGCAGCGTAGGAGGAGGGGGGGAGCAGTTCTTC | CASSVGGGGEQFF
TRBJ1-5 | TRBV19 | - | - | TGTGCCAGTAGTATACGTCTTGGAGTCAATCAGCCCCAGCATTTT | CASSIRLGVNQPQHF
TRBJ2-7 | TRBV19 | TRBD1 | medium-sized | TGTGCCAGTAGTGCCGGGACAGGGGGCTACGAGCAGTACTTC | CASSAGTGGYEQYF
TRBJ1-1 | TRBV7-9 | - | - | TGTGCCAGCAGCTTAGCAAGGGGAGCTAACACTGAAGCTTTCTTT | CASSLARGANTEAFF
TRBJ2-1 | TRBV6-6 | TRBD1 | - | TGTGCCAGCAGTTACTCTCCGGGACAGGGATACAATGAGCAGTTCTTC | CASSYSPGQGYNEQFF
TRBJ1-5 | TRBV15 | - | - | TGTGCCACCAGCTCCCGTCGGACAGGCAATCAGCCCCAGCATTTT | CATSSRRTGNQPQHF
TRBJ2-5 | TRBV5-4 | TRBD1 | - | TGTGCCAGCAGCAAGGACAGGGATGAAGAGACCCAGTACTTC | CASSKDRDEETQYF
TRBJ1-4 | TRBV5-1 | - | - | TGCGCCAGCAGCTCGCAACGGACAGCCTACGGAGAAAAACTGTTTTTT | CASSSQRTAYGEKLFF
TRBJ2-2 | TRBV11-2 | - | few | TGTGCCAGCAGCTGGTCCGGGGAGCTGTTTTTT | CASSWSGELFF
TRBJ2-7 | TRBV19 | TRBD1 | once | TGTGCCAGTAGCCCGACAGGGTCCTACGAGCAGTACTTC | CASSPTGSYEQYF
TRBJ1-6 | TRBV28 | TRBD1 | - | TGTGCCAGCAGTTTGGGACAGGGAGGGTCACCCCTCCACTTT | CASSLGQGGSPLHF
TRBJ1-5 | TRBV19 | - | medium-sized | TGTGCCAGTAGTATAGATTCCGGGTCGGATCAGCCCCAGCATTTT | CASSIDSGSDQPQHF
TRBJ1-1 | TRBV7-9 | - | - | TGTGCCAGCAGCATCGACGGGCAGAACACTGAAGCTTTCTTT | CASSIDGQNTEAFF
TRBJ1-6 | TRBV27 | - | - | TGTGCCAGCAGTTCGGGCAGTTCTAATTCACCCCTCCACTTT | CASSSGSSNSPLHF
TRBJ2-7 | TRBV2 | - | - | TGTGCCATTTTATGGACCTCCTACGAGCAGTACTTC | CAILWTSYEQYF
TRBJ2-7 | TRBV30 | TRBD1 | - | TGTGCCTGGAGTAGACAGGGGGCGGGGGAGCAGTACTTC | CAWSRQGAGEQYF
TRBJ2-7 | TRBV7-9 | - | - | TGTGCCAGCAGTCAAGCATTATTCTCCTACGAGCAGTACTTC | CASSQALFSYEQYF
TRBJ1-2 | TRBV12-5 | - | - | TGTGCTAGTGGTTTGGGACAGGATAAGGATATCTATGGCTACACCTTC | CASGLGQDKDIYGYTF
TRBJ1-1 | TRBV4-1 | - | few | TGCGCCAGCAGCCATGGGGAGTTCAGGGCTTTCTTT | CASSHGEFRAFF
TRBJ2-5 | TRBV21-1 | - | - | TGTGCCAGCAGCAAGGGACATCAACGGGGAGAGACCCAGTACTTC | CASSKGHQRGETQYF
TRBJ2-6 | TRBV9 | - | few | TGTGCCAGCAGCGTAGAAGGAGACCTAGCTGCGGGGGCCAACGTCCTGACTTTC | CASSVEGDLAAGANVLTF
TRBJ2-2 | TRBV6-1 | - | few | TGTGCCAGCAGTGAAGTCCCAGGCAGAGTCACCGGGGAGCTGTTTTTT | CASSEVPGRVTGELFF
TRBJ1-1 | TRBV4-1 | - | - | TGCGCCAGCAGCTCACTCAGGACGCGGAACACTGAAGCTTTCTTT | CASSSLRTRNTEAFF
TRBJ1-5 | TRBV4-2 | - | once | TGTGCCAGCAGGTCTCTTGTCGGCGGGGCGGATCAGCCCCAGCATTTT | CASRSLVGGADQPQHF
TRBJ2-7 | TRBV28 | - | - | TGTGCCAGCAGTTCGGACATCCACGGGGATTACGAGCAGTACTTC | CASSSDIHGDYEQYF
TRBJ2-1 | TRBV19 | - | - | TGTGCCAGTAGTATCGGGACCCAGAGTGAGCAGTTCTTC | CASSIGTQSEQFF
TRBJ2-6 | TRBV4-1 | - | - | TGCGCCAGCAGCCAAGATTCGGCGGGGGCGTCTGGGGCCAACGTCCTGACTTTC | CASSQDSAGASGANVLTF
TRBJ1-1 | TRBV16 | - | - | TGTGCCAGCAGCCCAGACAGCTCGGAAGCTTTCTTT | CASSPDSSEAFF
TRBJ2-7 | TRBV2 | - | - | TGTGCCAGCAGTGACCCGAGACGGGGGAGGTCCTACGAGCAGTACTTC | CASSDPRRGRSYEQYF
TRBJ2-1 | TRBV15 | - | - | TGTGCCACCAGCAGAGAAACCCACAATGAGCAGTTCTTC | CATSRETHNEQFF
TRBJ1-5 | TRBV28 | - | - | TGTGCCAGCAGCCGGGACGGATTAAGGCCCCAGCATTTT | CASSRDGLRPQHF
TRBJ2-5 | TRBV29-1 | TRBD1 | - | TGCAGCGCACCAGGACAGGGGGCGTTGGTGGAGACCCAGTACTTC | CSAPGQGALVETQYF
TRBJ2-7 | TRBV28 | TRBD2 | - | TGTGCCAGCAGTTTTCGGGAGGGCCTCCTCGAGCAGTACTTC | CASSFREGLLEQYF
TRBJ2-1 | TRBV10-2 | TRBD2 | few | TGCGCCAGCAGTCCCGGGACTAGCGCCTGGTATGAGCAGTTCTTC | CASSPGTSAWYEQFF
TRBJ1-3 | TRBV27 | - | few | TGTGCCAGCGCCCCAGGAAACACCATATATTTT | CASAPGNTIYF
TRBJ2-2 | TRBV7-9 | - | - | TGTGCCAGCAGCCTTTTGGGTCTGTTTTTT | CASSLLGLFF
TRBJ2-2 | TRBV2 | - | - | TGTGCCAGCAGTGGGGGAGGAGGGTTTAACACCGGGGAGCTGTTTTTT | CASSGGGGFNTGELFF
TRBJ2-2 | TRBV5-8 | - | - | TGTGCCAGCAGCCCGGAGCAGGGAGTTAGCACCGGGGAGCTGTTTTTT | CASSPEQGVSTGELFF
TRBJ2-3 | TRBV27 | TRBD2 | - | TGTGCCAGCACCTTAGCGGGAGGCAGCACAGATACGCAGTATTTT | CASTLAGGSTDTQYF
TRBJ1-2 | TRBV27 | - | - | TGTGCCAGCAGTTTATCGATGGGGGGAGCTAACTATGGCTACACCTTC | CASSLSMGGANYGYTF
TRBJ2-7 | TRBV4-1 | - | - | TGCGCCAGCAGCCACTCAGACCTCCCCGGCTACGAGCAGTACTTC | CASSHSDLPGYEQYF